This TCR beta chain was captured by sequencing in a study of T cell responses to AZD1222 COVID-19 vaccine. The V gene end was trimmed by 5 bases and the J gene end by 2 bases; junction bases not matched to a gene: 6. The CDR3 is made up of 15 amino acids. Germline V gives CDR1 SGHAT, CDR2 FQNNGV. The protocol was immunoSEQ multiplex PCR, while the TCRdb copy is restricted to in-frame clones and leaves out a portion. Of about 70,000 clones listed, 88% are singletons. The receptor was derived from an adult who received the MenACWY meningococcal vaccine as a control. The V call is TRBV11-2, the J call TRBJ2-1; 7 positions agree with TRBD1. Source: peripheral blood, taken 28 days after the second dose of the MenACWY control vaccine. CDR3 sequence (DNA): TGTGCCAGCAGCCGGTCGGGACAGACCTACAATGAGCAGTTCTTC. Protein product: CASSRSGQTYNEQFF.